A selection of T cell receptor beta chains follows, all from one sample in a study of blood T cell repertoires in COVID-19. Repertoires were generated with immunoSEQ multiplex PCR, while TCRdb's copy carries only in-frame clones and drops some. The data hold around 230,000 clones, with around 88% observed a single time. Sample: PBMCs or T cells enriched from blood (not recorded which). The receptors here all came from a woman between 40 and 50 years old with acute COVID-19. The CDR3 runs from the conserved cysteine through the conserved F or W. Fields, in order: CDR3 DNA, CDR3 protein, V gene, J gene, D gene, clone size. D genes are given only for firm matches. Size values are once, few and many counts, or a class for expanded clones, and some rows have none.

cdr3_nt: TGTGCCAGCAGCCAAACAGGGGGTGACTATGGCTACACCTTC
cdr3_aa: CASSQTGGDYGYTF
v_call: TRBV2
j_call: TRBJ1-2
d_call: TRBD1
clone_size: NA

cdr3_nt: TGCAGTGCCAGCGGGGGGTTTGGCTACACCTTC
cdr3_aa: CSASGGFGYTF
v_call: TRBV20-1
j_call: TRBJ1-2
d_call: NA
clone_size: NA

cdr3_nt: TGTGCCACCAAAGCGGGAGGGCCGTACGAGCAGTACTTC
cdr3_aa: CATKAGGPYEQYF
v_call: TRBV28
j_call: TRBJ2-7
d_call: TRBD2
clone_size: NA

cdr3_nt: TGTGCCAGCAGCGCCGACAAAGGACAGGGAGGTTCCTCCACCGGGGAGCTGTTTTTT
cdr3_aa: CASSADKGQGGSSTGELFF
v_call: TRBV11-3
j_call: TRBJ2-2
d_call: TRBD1
clone_size: NA

cdr3_nt: TGTGCCAGCAGTAAGACAGGGGTGGCGAACACTGAAGCTTTCTTT
cdr3_aa: CASSKTGVANTEAFF
v_call: TRBV6-5
j_call: TRBJ1-1
d_call: TRBD1
clone_size: NA

cdr3_nt: TGCGCCCTAGTAGCGGGAAGAGATGAGCAGTTCTTC
cdr3_aa: CALVAGRDEQFF
v_call: TRBV10-1
j_call: TRBJ2-1
d_call: TRBD2
clone_size: NA

cdr3_nt: TGTGCCAGCAGCCAAGGCCAGGGGTTCTCACCCCTCCACTTT
cdr3_aa: CASSQGQGFSPLHF
v_call: TRBV3-1/TRBV3-2
j_call: TRBJ1-6
d_call: NA
clone_size: NA

cdr3_nt: TGTGCCAGCAGCAACCCGGGGTACAATGAGCAGTTCTTC
cdr3_aa: CASSNPGYNEQFF
v_call: TRBV3-1/TRBV3-2
j_call: TRBJ2-1
d_call: NA
clone_size: NA

cdr3_nt: TGTGCCAGTAAGCCCACGGTACGGGTCACTGAAGCTTTCTTT
cdr3_aa: CASKPTVRVTEAFF
v_call: TRBV19
j_call: TRBJ1-1
d_call: NA
clone_size: NA

cdr3_nt: TGTGCCAGCAGCCCACGGGAGGTAGGGGAGCTGTTTTTT
cdr3_aa: CASSPREVGELFF
v_call: TRBV7-9
j_call: TRBJ2-2
d_call: TRBD2
clone_size: NA

cdr3_nt: TGCGCCAGCAGCCAAGATTACAGGGGGATTGAAGCTTTCTTT
cdr3_aa: CASSQDYRGIEAFF
v_call: TRBV4-1
j_call: TRBJ1-1
d_call: TRBD1
clone_size: NA

cdr3_nt: TGTGCCAGCAGCTCACAGACAGGGTCCTATGGCTACACCTTC
cdr3_aa: CASSSQTGSYGYTF
v_call: TRBV7-8
j_call: TRBJ1-2
d_call: TRBD1
clone_size: NA

cdr3_nt: TGTGCCACTTCCCCGGGGGGCGGTCGAGAAAAACTGTTTTTT
cdr3_aa: CATSPGGGREKLFF
v_call: TRBV19
j_call: TRBJ1-4
d_call: NA
clone_size: NA

cdr3_nt: TGTGCCAGCTCACCGACGGACAGCTCTAATTCACCCCTCCACTTT
cdr3_aa: CASSPTDSSNSPLHF
v_call: TRBV18
j_call: TRBJ1-6
d_call: NA
clone_size: NA

cdr3_nt: TGTGCCATCAGTGAGTCGACAGCGTCCTACGAGCAGTACTTC
cdr3_aa: CAISESTASYEQYF
v_call: TRBV10-3
j_call: TRBJ2-7
d_call: NA
clone_size: NA

cdr3_nt: TGTGCCAGCAGCCCGGGACAGGGGGATCACTATGGCTACACCTTC
cdr3_aa: CASSPGQGDHYGYTF
v_call: TRBV9
j_call: TRBJ1-2
d_call: TRBD1
clone_size: NA

cdr3_nt: TGCGCCAGCAGCAGGGACAGGGAGGGGGAAAAACTGTTTTTT
cdr3_aa: CASSRDREGEKLFF
v_call: TRBV4-1
j_call: TRBJ1-4
d_call: TRBD1
clone_size: NA

cdr3_nt: TGTGCCAGCAGCTTAGACCGCGGGAGCTCCTACGAGCAGTACTTC
cdr3_aa: CASSLDRGSSYEQYF
v_call: TRBV11-2
j_call: TRBJ2-7
d_call: TRBD2
clone_size: NA

cdr3_nt: TGTGCCAGCAGCCAAGAAAGGACTAGCGGGAGGATCCACGAGCAGTACTTC
cdr3_aa: CASSQERTSGRIHEQYF
v_call: TRBV4-2
j_call: TRBJ2-7
d_call: TRBD2
clone_size: once

cdr3_nt: TGCGCCACCTATTATCCCACCGAGACTCAAGGCTCTGGGGCCAACGTCCTGACTTTC
cdr3_aa: CATYYPTETQGSGANVLTF
v_call: TRBV10-1
j_call: TRBJ2-6
d_call: NA
clone_size: NA

cdr3_nt: TGTGCCAGCAGTTCGGGACAGGGAAACACTGAAGCTTTCTTT
cdr3_aa: CASSSGQGNTEAFF
v_call: TRBV6-5
j_call: TRBJ1-1
d_call: TRBD1
clone_size: once

cdr3_nt: TGCGCCAGCAGCTCCCCCTTTTCTAACACTGAAGCTTTCTTT
cdr3_aa: CASSSPFSNTEAFF
v_call: TRBV5-1
j_call: TRBJ1-1
d_call: NA
clone_size: once

cdr3_nt: TGTGCAAGTCGCTTAGCAACGGTGGGACTAGCGGAGGACAATGAGCAGTTCTTC
cdr3_aa: CASRLATVGLAEDNEQFF
v_call: TRBV12-2
j_call: TRBJ2-1
d_call: NA
clone_size: once

cdr3_nt: TGTGCCAGCAGTGCCGCGGTTCTTAATGAAAAACTGTTTTTT
cdr3_aa: CASSAAVLNEKLFF
v_call: TRBV25-1
j_call: TRBJ1-4
d_call: NA
clone_size: NA

cdr3_nt: TGCAGCGTTGAGGGGGGACCCGGGACTCTGAGCACAGATACGCAGTATTTT
cdr3_aa: CSVEGGPGTLSTDTQYF
v_call: TRBV29-1
j_call: TRBJ2-3
d_call: NA
clone_size: NA

cdr3_nt: TGTGCCAGCGAAGGGACAGGGCAAGAGACCCAGTACTTC
cdr3_aa: CASEGTGQETQYF
v_call: TRBV5-8
j_call: TRBJ2-5
d_call: TRBD1
clone_size: NA

cdr3_nt: TGTGCCAGCAGCTCCGCGGTTGTAGAGCAGTACTTC
cdr3_aa: CASSSAVVEQYF
v_call: TRBV5-6
j_call: TRBJ2-7
d_call: NA
clone_size: few

cdr3_nt: TGTGCCAGCAGCAACGGTAATCAAGAGACCCAGTACTTC
cdr3_aa: CASSNGNQETQYF
v_call: TRBV7-3
j_call: TRBJ2-5
d_call: NA
clone_size: once

cdr3_nt: TGTGCCAGCAGCTTGGAATGGGGCAAGGGTGAAAAACTGTTTTTT
cdr3_aa: CASSLEWGKGEKLFF
v_call: TRBV5-6
j_call: TRBJ1-4
d_call: NA
clone_size: once

cdr3_nt: TGCGCCAGCAGCTTCTCAGACAGTTTACAAGAGACCCAGTACTTC
cdr3_aa: CASSFSDSLQETQYF
v_call: TRBV5-1
j_call: TRBJ2-5
d_call: NA
clone_size: few

cdr3_nt: TGTGCCAGCAGTTTGGGACTAGCATATGAGCAGTTCTTC
cdr3_aa: CASSLGLAYEQFF
v_call: TRBV12-3/TRBV12-4
j_call: TRBJ2-1
d_call: TRBD2
clone_size: many

cdr3_nt: TGTGCCAGCTCACCCTTGGGACTAGCGGGAGGGGATTACTACGAGCAGTACTTC
cdr3_aa: CASSPLGLAGGDYYEQYF
v_call: TRBV18
j_call: TRBJ2-7
d_call: TRBD2
clone_size: NA

cdr3_nt: TGTGCCAGCAGCGTAGAGGACTACCAAGAGACCCAGTACTTC
cdr3_aa: CASSVEDYQETQYF
v_call: TRBV9
j_call: TRBJ2-5
d_call: NA
clone_size: NA

cdr3_nt: TGTGCCAGCAACACCGGGACAGGACCTTACGAGCAGTACTTC
cdr3_aa: CASNTGTGPYEQYF
v_call: TRBV6-5
j_call: TRBJ2-7
d_call: TRBD1
clone_size: NA

cdr3_nt: TGTGCCACCAGTCAAGGGGTAGACAATGAGCAGTTCTTC
cdr3_aa: CATSQGVDNEQFF
v_call: TRBV24-1
j_call: TRBJ2-1
d_call: NA
clone_size: NA

cdr3_nt: TGTGCCAGCAGCGTTTCTGGACATAAGGAGACCCAGTACTTC
cdr3_aa: CASSVSGHKETQYF
v_call: TRBV9
j_call: TRBJ2-5
d_call: NA
clone_size: NA

cdr3_nt: TGCAGCGTTGAAGTCACGGTGAACACTGAAGCTTTCTTT
cdr3_aa: CSVEVTVNTEAFF
v_call: TRBV29-1
j_call: TRBJ1-1
d_call: NA
clone_size: NA

cdr3_nt: TGTGCCAGCAGGACCTGGGGGACAGTCTCGACCTACGAGCAGTACTTC
cdr3_aa: CASRTWGTVSTYEQYF
v_call: TRBV5-6
j_call: TRBJ2-7
d_call: TRBD1
clone_size: once

cdr3_nt: TGTGCAAGTCGCTTAGCGCCAGGCAGAAGCTACAATGAGCAGTTCTTC
cdr3_aa: CASRLAPGRSYNEQFF
v_call: TRBV12-2
j_call: TRBJ2-1
d_call: NA
clone_size: NA

cdr3_nt: TGTGCCAGCAGCCTCATAGCGGGAGGGCCGTCCAATGAGCAGTTCTTC
cdr3_aa: CASSLIAGGPSNEQFF
v_call: TRBV6-6
j_call: TRBJ2-1
d_call: TRBD2
clone_size: NA

cdr3_nt: TGTGCCAGCAGCGAAGGGGCCTCCTACGAGCAGTACTTC
cdr3_aa: CASSEGASYEQYF
v_call: TRBV7-2
j_call: TRBJ2-7
d_call: NA
clone_size: NA

cdr3_nt: TGTGCCAGCAGTTCCTACGGGGGAAATGTCTATGGCTACACCTTC
cdr3_aa: CASSSYGGNVYGYTF
v_call: TRBV6-2/TRBV6-3
j_call: TRBJ1-2
d_call: NA
clone_size: NA

cdr3_nt: TGTGCCAGCAGCGACACAGGGTTAGGGGAGCTGTTTTTT
cdr3_aa: CASSDTGLGELFF
v_call: TRBV7-3
j_call: TRBJ2-2
d_call: NA
clone_size: NA

cdr3_nt: TGTGCCAGCAGCCCGGTATCTGGGGCCAACGTCCTGACTTTC
cdr3_aa: CASSPVSGANVLTF
v_call: TRBV11-3
j_call: TRBJ2-6
d_call: NA
clone_size: NA

cdr3_nt: TGTGCCAGCAGTTTGGATAGGGGGCCCCAGCCCCAGCATTTT
cdr3_aa: CASSLDRGPQPQHF
v_call: TRBV6-2/TRBV6-3
j_call: TRBJ1-5
d_call: TRBD1
clone_size: NA

cdr3_nt: TGTGCCAGTAAAACAGGGGCCGCCACTCCTGGGCGTAATTCACCCCTCCACTTT
cdr3_aa: CASKTGAATPGRNSPLHF
v_call: TRBV19
j_call: TRBJ1-6
d_call: TRBD1
clone_size: NA

cdr3_nt: TGTGCCAGCAGTTTCGGAAGCGGGACGTATGAGCAGTTCTTC
cdr3_aa: CASSFGSGTYEQFF
v_call: TRBV27
j_call: TRBJ2-1
d_call: TRBD2
clone_size: NA

cdr3_nt: TGCAGTGCTGGTGAAACAGGATTCCAAGAGACCCAGTACTTC
cdr3_aa: CSAGETGFQETQYF
v_call: TRBV20-1
j_call: TRBJ2-5
d_call: NA
clone_size: NA

cdr3_nt: TGTGCCAGCAGCCCAACCGAACCGGCTAGAGCTAACTATGGCTACACCTTC
cdr3_aa: CASSPTEPARANYGYTF
v_call: TRBV7-8
j_call: TRBJ1-2
d_call: NA
clone_size: few

cdr3_nt: TGTGCCAGCAGCCCTCCCCTGCGGTACCAAGAGACCCAGTACTTC
cdr3_aa: CASSPPLRYQETQYF
v_call: TRBV11-3
j_call: TRBJ2-5
d_call: NA
clone_size: NA